This is a list of T cell receptor beta chains from one sample in a study of control samples from healthy donors and cancer patients. TCRdb's table, derived via immunoSEQ multiplex PCR, lists solely in-frame clones and lacks some. The sample has fewer than 70,000 clones; roughly 82% are singletons. Sequencing used PBMCs. All receptors derive from a woman aged 45-60 years with lung cancer. Both conserved end residues are part of each CDR3. A D gene is named only where the DNA matches it firmly. Where a row states a size, it is once, few, many or the class of an expanded clone; other rows omit it.

clone_size,d_call,v_call,j_call,cdr3_aa,cdr3_nt
.,TRBD1,TRBV6-5,TRBJ2-7,CASGGQADHEQYF,TGTGCCAGCGGGGGACAGGCGGACCACGAGCAGTACTTC
.,.,TRBV25-1,TRBJ2-1,CASSSSYEQFF,TGTGCCAGCAGCAGTAGCTATGAGCAGTTCTTC
.,.,TRBV9,TRBJ2-7,CASSPTGSSYEQYF,TGTGCCAGCAGCCCGACCGGCAGCTCCTACGAGCAGTACTTC
.,.,TRBV6-5,TRBJ1-6,CASSYLLGSYNSPLHF,TGTGCCAGCAGTTACCTGCTTGGCTCCTATAATTCACCCCTCCACTTT
.,TRBD1,TRBV6-5,TRBJ2-7,CASSPRQGTYEQYF,TGTGCCAGCAGCCCCCGACAGGGCACCTACGAGCAGTACTTC
.,.,TRBV6-5,TRBJ1-1,CASSYIGQGEAFF,TGTGCCAGCAGTTACATCGGTCAAGGTGAAGCTTTCTTT
.,.,TRBV4-3,TRBJ1-1,CASSQDWEGSEAFF,TGCGCCAGCAGCCAAGATTGGGAGGGCTCTGAAGCTTTCTTT
once,TRBD2,TRBV10-3,TRBJ2-1,CAISEQPPDSGANEQFF,TGTGCCATCAGTGAGCAGCCTCCTGACAGCGGGGCGAATGAGCAGTTCTTC
.,.,TRBV14,TRBJ1-4,CASSEVQGAEKLFF,TGTGCCAGCAGTGAAGTCCAGGGTGCGGAAAAACTGTTTTTT
.,.,TRBV11-3,TRBJ2-7,CASSLSAVSYEQYF,TGTGCCAGCAGCTTGAGTGCGGTCTCCTACGAGCAGTACTTC
once,.,TRBV19,TRBJ1-1,CASSIGEGFGMNTEAFF,TGTGCCAGTAGTATAGGCGAGGGGTTCGGTATGAACACTGAAGCTTTCTTT
.,TRBD1,TRBV30,TRBJ2-3,CAWSVWDRGTDTQYF,TGTGCCTGGAGTGTATGGGACAGGGGGACAGATACGCAGTATTTT
.,TRBD2,TRBV6-5,TRBJ2-1,CASSYSILAGGGEQFF,TGTGCCAGCAGTTACTCGATCCTAGCGGGGGGGGGTGAGCAGTTCTTC
.,.,TRBV27,TRBJ1-1,CASSLRLNTEAFF,TGTGCCAGCAGTCTCAGATTGAACACTGAAGCTTTCTTT
.,.,TRBV3-1/TRBV3-2,TRBJ1-3,CASSDGGGSGNTIYF,TGTGCCAGCAGTGATGGCGGGGGGTCAGGAAACACCATATATTTT
.,.,TRBV7-7,TRBJ2-5,CASSSRLQETQYF,TGTGCCAGCAGTTCGCGGCTCCAAGAGACCCAGTACTTC
.,TRBD1,TRBV5-1,TRBJ2-3,CASSGQGGTDTQYF,TGCGCCAGCAGTGGCCAGGGGGGCACAGATACGCAGTATTTT
once,.,TRBV24-1,TRBJ2-5,CATSDPFTRNQYF,TGTGCCACCAGTGATCCATTCACTAGAAACCAGTACTTC
.,.,TRBV29-1,TRBJ2-7,CSVGNTEQYF,TGCAGCGTCGGTAACACCGAGCAGTACTTC
once,.,TRBV5-4,TRBJ2-6,CASSLGGVTGANVLTF,TGTGCCAGCAGCTTGGGAGGGGTCACTGGGGCCAACGTCCTGACTTTC
.,.,TRBV6-5,TRBJ1-1,CASTPEGGNTEAFF,TGTGCCAGCACTCCCGAGGGGGGGAACACTGAAGCTTTCTTT
.,.,TRBV2,TRBJ1-1,CASSEAIWNTEAFF,TGTGCCAGCAGTGAAGCCATTTGGAACACTGAAGCTTTCTTT
once,.,TRBV7-2,TRBJ2-5,CASSTHRVVEETQYF,TGTGCCAGCAGCACTCACAGGGTCGTGGAGGAGACCCAGTACTTC
.,.,TRBV6-1,TRBJ2-2,CASSDAFSIKAPRNTGELFF,TGTGCCAGCAGTGATGCCTTTAGCATCAAGGCCCCACGGAACACCGGGGAGCTGTTTTTT
.,.,TRBV10-3,TRBJ1-1,CAISDEAGLPREAFF,TGTGCCATCAGTGATGAGGCAGGGCTGCCCCGAGAAGCTTTCTTT
.,TRBD1,TRBV4-1,TRBJ2-2,CASSQQGVFDTGELFF,TGCGCCAGCAGCCAGCAGGGGGTTTTCGACACCGGGGAGCTGTTTTTT
.,.,TRBV5-4,TRBJ1-2,CASSLAAFGYTF,TGTGCCAGCAGCTTGGCCGCGTTCGGCTACACCTTC
few,.,TRBV5-1,TRBJ2-2,CASSLTNTGELFF,TGCGCCAGCAGCTTGACTAACACCGGGGAGCTGTTTTTT
.,.,TRBV5-6,TRBJ1-5,CASSSGVSNQSQHF,TGTGCCAGCAGCTCGGGGGTTAGCAATCAGTCCCAGCATTTT
.,.,TRBV12-3/TRBV12-4,TRBJ1-2,CASSRSIWGGYTF,TGTGCCAGCAGCCGATCGATCTGGGGTGGCTACACCTTC
.,TRBD2,TRBV5-4,TRBJ2-1,CASSFAGGVYNEQFF,TGTGCCAGCAGCTTCGCGGGGGGCGTCTACAATGAGCAGTTCTTC
once,TRBD2,TRBV11-2,TRBJ2-5,CASSQNSGGTSSPVETQYF,TGTGCCAGCAGCCAAAATAGCGGGGGCACATCTTCGCCTGTTGAGACCCAGTACTTC
once,.,TRBV28,TRBJ1-5,CASSTRGYPNQPQHF,TGTGCCAGCAGTACAAGGGGTTATCCCAATCAGCCCCAGCATTTT
few,.,TRBV11-2,TRBJ1-4,CASSQGRPNEKLFF,TGTGCCAGCAGCCAGGGACGGCCTAATGAAAAACTGTTTTTT
few,.,TRBV6-5,TRBJ1-1,CASRPGTPGGTEAFF,TGTGCCAGCAGACCCGGGACTCCTGGGGGCACTGAAGCTTTCTTT
.,TRBD1,TRBV28,TRBJ1-2,CASSPGQIYGYTF,TGTGCCAGCAGCCCGGGACAGATCTATGGCTACACCTTC
.,TRBD1,TRBV4-3,TRBJ2-7,CASSQGGGTGTYEQYF,TGCGCCAGCAGCCAAGGGGGGGGGACAGGGACCTACGAGCAGTACTTC
.,.,TRBV9,TRBJ2-3,CASSVATDGTDTQYF,TGTGCCAGCAGCGTAGCCACGGATGGGACAGATACGCAGTATTTT
.,TRBD1,TRBV19,TRBJ2-5,CASSIRDRGQETQYF,TGTGCCAGTAGTATCCGGGACAGGGGGCAAGAGACCCAGTACTTC